The next 2 T cell receptor beta chains were all read from a single sample in a study of T-cell reconstitution after alpha-beta-depleted transplantation in children. Unique molecular identifiers were incorporated into the prepared TCRbeta library. Using its own MiXCR run on the PCR reads, TCRdb lists one record per CDR3 protein. The sample has about 540,000 distinct CDR3 sequences, roughly 18% seen once; the top ten hold 2.5% to 3.5%. Sequences were derived from PBMCs from the stem cell graft donor, sampled from the stem cell graft. All receptors come from a human donor who donated a stem cell graft to a child with acute lymphoblastic leukemia.

The J gene is TRBJ2-7, the V gene TRBV6-4, with TRBD2 identical over 12 bases. Trimming cost V 3 bases and J 4 bases; bases outside gene matches: 4. The CDR3 is 15 amino acids. Germline loops: CDR1 MRHNA, CDR2 SNTAGT. CDR3 DNA sequence: TGTGCCAGCAGTGAGCGGGGACTAGCGGGTTACGAGCAGTACTTC. Translated, it gives CASSERGLAGYEQYF.

This clonotype has only a few counts. V and J are TRBV29-1 and TRBJ2-3; TRBD2 agrees at 11 bases. Unmatched junction bases numbered 15, after V lost 7 bases and J lost 12 bases. The CDR3 sequence is 14 residues long. Germline-derived CDR1 and CDR2 are SQVTM and ANQGSEA. The chain's CDR3 is CSGVRIAGGPLQYF. The DNA for the CDR3 is TGCAGCGGCGTCCGGATAGCGGGAGGGCCGCTACAGTATTTT.